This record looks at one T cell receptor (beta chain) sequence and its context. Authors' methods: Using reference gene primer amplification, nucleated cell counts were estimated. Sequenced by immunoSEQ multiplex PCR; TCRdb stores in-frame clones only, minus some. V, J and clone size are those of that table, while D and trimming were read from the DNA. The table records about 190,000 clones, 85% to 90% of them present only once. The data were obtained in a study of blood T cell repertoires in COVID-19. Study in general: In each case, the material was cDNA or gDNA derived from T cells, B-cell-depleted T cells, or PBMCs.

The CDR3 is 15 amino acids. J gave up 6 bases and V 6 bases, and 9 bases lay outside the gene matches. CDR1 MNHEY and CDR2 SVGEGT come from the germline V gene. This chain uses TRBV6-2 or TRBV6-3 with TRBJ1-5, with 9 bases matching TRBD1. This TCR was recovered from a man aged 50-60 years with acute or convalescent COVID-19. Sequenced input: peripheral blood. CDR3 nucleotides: TGTGCCAGCAGCTCCAGGGACAGGGCGATTCAGCCCCAGCATTTT. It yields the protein CASSSRDRAIQPQHF.